In this sample, the clone carrying this T cell receptor beta chain turned up many times. J gave up 5 bases and V 3 bases, and 6 bases lay outside the gene matches. The CDR3 consists of 15 residues. Germline V lookup: CDR1 GTSNPN, CDR2 SVGIG (reference sequence). The sample belongs to a study of molecular identifiers for immune sequencing clone quantification. TCRdb passed the PCR reads through MiXCR, listing each CDR3 protein once. The table shows over 600,000 distinct CDR3 sequences, with just under 20% occurring only once. This sequence was found in a human donor in good health. Some libraries in this study had Jurkat cell RNA spiked in. The rearrangement joins TRBV30 to TRBJ1-5, with TRBD1 matching over 11 bases. The sequenced sample was naive CD8+ T cells from blood, with Jurkat cell RNA spiked in. Noted subset: FACS-sorted CD8+CD4-CCR7+CD45RA+ naive T cells. For the CDR3, the DNA is TGTGCCTGGAGCTCCGGGACAGGGGGATATCAGCCCCAGCATTTT. Amino acid sequence: CAWSSGTGGYQPQHF.